This T cell receptor (beta chain) was found in a study of cytomegalovirus exposure and HLA in healthy donors. Points from the study as a whole: Usually a TCR sequence was rare, but some public TCRs were found in many donors. According to a subsequent analysis, TCR clusters from the first cohort were inclined to appear together in the 130 or so validation repertoires.

V was cut by 2 bases and J by 0 bases, with 11 bases left in between. The CDR3 runs 16 residues. The germline gives CDR1 WNHNN, CDR2 SYGVQD (reference sequence). Method: immunoSEQ multiplex PCR; TCRdb's copy keeps in-frame clones and lacks some. The repertoire holds 150,000 to 200,000 clones, with 80% to 85% as singletons. As to this clone: Its antigen is unidentified.

The sequence was obtained from a young woman in good health and CMV-seronegative. The chain uses TRBV10-1 and TRBJ2-1, with D possibly being TRBD2 (5 bases). Sequencing was done on a sample of PBMCs. CDR3 loop: CASSEHPGSSYNEQFF. CDR3 nucleotides: TGCGCCAGCAGTGAGCACCCGGGGAGCTCCTACAATGAGCAGTTCTTC.